The present T cell receptor (beta chain) was sequenced within a study of blood T cells in healthy people across ages. Background on the study: About one barcoded beta molecule per two T cells came from capture by template switching.

The ends lost 5 bases at V and 1 base at J; junction bases unmatched: 8. This CDR3 is built from 16 residues. CDR1 and CDR2 from the germline V gene are SGHTA and FQGTGA. Alongside a J-beta primer mix, a sample-barcoded 5' primer served in a second PCR lasting roughly 7 to 11 cycles. One entry per CDR3 protein, called by TCRdb with MiXCR from the 5' RACE reads. This sample yields fewer than 1,000,000 distinct CDR3 sequences, of which around half are seen a single time; 15% to 20% belongs to the top ten. This clonotype was obtained from a man of 80 years or more in good health. What was sequenced was blood. V and J are TRBV7-3 and TRBJ2-1, with 7 bases that match TRBD2. CDR3 region: CASSPSGAGSYNEQFF. In DNA form, the CDR3 reads TGTGCCAGCAGCCCCAGCGGGGCGGGGTCCTACAATGAGCAGTTCTTC.